Below are 28 T cell receptor beta chains sequenced from a single sample in a study of spatial heterogeneity in lung cancer. Each CDR3 protein gets one entry after TCRdb re-called the 5' RACE reads with MiXCR. Of 10,000 to 15,000 distinct CDR3 sequences in the sample, less than 15% are singletons; the top ten hold more than 35%. This sample's time point: sample taken at primary tumor resection. Tumor, nontumor lung or frozen PBMC supplied whole RNA, sequenced without sorting. The specimen comprised PBMCs, sampled at surgery. The receptor set was obtained from a male donor with early-stage non-small cell lung cancer.

In the case of this clonotype: It may be a read error: a sequence one base away is much more abundant. This chain connects TRBV3-1 to TRBJ2-4; D not certain. This CDR3 has 12 amino acids. CDR1 is LGHDT and CDR2 is YNNKEL in the germline V gene (reference sequence). The CDR3 nucleotides read TGTGCCAGCAACCAAGCCGAGAACATTCAGTACTTC. Its protein product is CASNQAENIQYF.

This clonotype came up a few times. V gene TRBV7-2 combines with J gene TRBJ1-2, with TRBD1 identical over 8 bases. J gave up 4 bases and V 5 bases, and 9 bases lay outside the gene matches. Germline V gene data show CDR1 as SGHTA and CDR2 as FQGNSA. The CDR3 is made up of 15 amino acids. The CDR3 reads CASSLDRGAGYGYTF. The CDR3 DNA follows: TGTGCCAGCAGCCTAGACAGGGGAGCAGGCTATGGCTACACCTTC.

This clonotype was detected ten times or more. The chain carries TRBV20-1 and TRBJ2-2; D is undetermined. Germline assignment: CDR1 DFQATT and CDR2 SNEGSKA (reference sequence). The CDR3 consists of 14 residues. The V end was cut by 3 bases, the J end by 2 bases, with 10 bases between. CDR3 sequence reads: CSASEDGNTGELFF. The CDR3 DNA reads TGCAGTGCTAGTGAGGACGGAAACACCGGGGAGCTGTTTTTT.

The chain employs TRBV20-1 and TRBJ2-1, with TRBD2 identical over 12 bases. The ends lost 2 bases at V and 9 bases at J; junction bases unmatched: 11. CDR3 length: 16 residues. Germline CDR1 DFQATT, CDR2 SNEGSKA (reference sequence). DNA for the CDR3: TGCAGTGCTAGACCACCGGGACTAGCGGGTGATCGTGAGCAGTTCTTC. This gives the protein CSARPPGLAGDREQFF.

This clonotype showed up just a few times. The gene calls are TRBV18 and TRBJ2-3; TRBD1 agrees at 10 bases. Germline trimming cut 3 bases from V and 4 bases from J; bases unmatched to any gene: 1. The CDR3 has 14 amino acids. Looked up from germline, CDR1 is KGHSH and CDR2 is LQKENI. The CDR3 DNA is TGTGCCAGCTCACCGACAGGGGGCTCAGATACGCAGTATTTT. This gives the protein CASSPTGGSDTQYF.

At least ten counts were recorded for this clonotype. The rearrangement links TRBV4-1 to TRBJ2-6; D might be TRBD2 (5 bases). This CDR3 is 16 amino acids long. The V and J ends lost 3 bases and 2 bases respectively, with 11 bases between them. From germline, CDR1 is MGHRA and CDR2 YSYEKL. In DNA form, the CDR3 reads TGCGCCAGCAGCCAGGCCGGGATGACTGGGGCCAACGTCCTGACTTTC. Translated, it gives CASSQAGMTGANVLTF.

The chain employs TRBV5-4 and TRBJ2-5; D unresolved. The CDR3 is made up of 15 amino acids. Trimming shortened V by 0 bases and J by 1 base, and 10 bases separated the two germline ends. Germline lookup yields CDR1 SGHNT and CDR2 YYREEE (reference sequence). CDR3 sequence reads: CASSLGTTSQETQYF. CDR3 sequence (DNA): TGTGCCAGCAGCTTGGGTACTACCTCCCAAGAGACCCAGTACTTC.

V and J are TRBV10-3 and TRBJ2-7; unclear D gene. Between the trimmed V and J ends, which lost 7 bases and 0 bases, there was a span of 7 bases. The CDR3 runs to 12 residues. Germline CDR1 and CDR2: ENHRY and SYGVKD. CDR3 DNA sequence: TGTGCCATCAAGGGTAGCTCCTACGAGCAGTACTTC. Translating it yields CAIKGSSYEQYF.

The chain has TRBV20-1 and TRBJ2-7, with D uncertain. CDR1 is DFQATT and CDR2 is SNEGSKA in the germline V gene (reference sequence). Deletions cut 3 bases from V and 4 bases from J, with 13 bases between. The CDR3 length is 13 residues. The CDR3 DNA reads TGCAGTGCTAGTTCCGGCTTGAGGTACGAGCAGTACTTC. Translating gives CSASSGLRYEQYF.

This clonotype occurred many times. The chain recombines TRBV29-1 with TRBJ1-1; the D gene is possibly TRBD1 (5 bases). V shed 3 bases and J shed 3 bases, with 11 bases lying between them. CDR3 length equals 13 residues. CDR1 is SQVTM, CDR2 ANQGSEA, per germline. The CDR3 reads CSVDEGLYTEAFF. CDR3 in DNA: TGCAGCGTTGATGAGGGGCTTTACACTGAAGCTTTCTTT. The whole variable domain, filled in from reference TRBV29-1 and TRBJ1-1, reads SAVISQKPSRDICQRGTSLTIQCQVDSQVTMMFWYRQQPGQSLTLIATANQGSEATYESGFVIDKFPISRPNLTFSTLTVSNMSPEDSSIYLCSVDEGLYTEAFFGQGTRLTVV.

This clonotype was detected only a few times. This rearrangement joins TRBV24-1 to TRBJ2-1, with D unclear. This CDR3 spans 13 amino acids. The germline V and J ends were trimmed by 5 bases and 10 bases, with 14 bases remaining between them. Germline values: CDR1 KGHDR, CDR2 SFDVKD. For the CDR3, the DNA is TGTGCCACCAGTGTCGGGTGGGCCCCAGAGCAGTTCTTC. This encodes CATSVGWAPEQFF.

The chain is built from TRBV4-1 and TRBJ2-7; D may be TRBD2 (5 bases). V was pared by 0 bases and J by 0 bases, with 9 bases between. Germline V lookup: CDR1 MGHRA, CDR2 YSYEKL. The CDR3 runs to 15 residues. The CDR3 nucleotides are TGCGCCAGCAGCCAAGATGGAGGCGGCTCCTACGAGCAGTACTTC. As protein: CASSQDGGGSYEQYF.

The CDR3 DNA sequence: TGTGCCAGCAGCGAACAGTTATTGAACACTGAAGCTTTCTTT. It translates to CASSEQLLNTEAFF. The rearrangement uses TRBV5-4 and TRBJ1-1, with unresolved D. CDR1 and CDR2 from the germline V gene are SGHNT and YYREEE (reference sequence). Trimming took 4 bases from V and 0 from J, leaving 10 bases between them. The CDR3 sequence is 14 residues long.

The chain couples TRBV27 to TRBJ1-1; the D gene is possibly TRBD1 (5 bases). Germline CDR1 is MNHEY and CDR2 is SMNVEV (reference sequence). V was trimmed by 4 bases and J by 0 bases, leaving 12 bases between them. The CDR3 spans 15 residues. CDR3 sequence: CASSSWDDMNTEAFF. The CDR3, as DNA: TGTGCCAGCAGTTCCTGGGACGACATGAACACTGAAGCTTTCTTT.

This clonotype has a count of ten or more. V and J are TRBV27 and TRBJ2-7; weak D call: TRBD2 (5 bases). The CDR3 is 13 amino acids. The germline CDR1 and CDR2 sequences are MNHEY and SMNVEV (reference sequence). V dropped 5 bases and J dropped 6 bases, with 14 bases sitting between them. The CDR3 protein is CASSNEGLGEQYF. CDR3 bases: TGTGCCAGCAGTAACGAGGGTCTGGGCGAGCAGTACTTC.

This clonotype came up many times. In DNA form, the CDR3 reads TGTGCCAGCAGGAAAACGCGTTTGAATGGCACAGATACGCAGTATTTT. Amino acids: CASRKTRLNGTDTQYF. V is TRBV7-9 and J is TRBJ2-3; D is undetermined. CDR3 length: 16 residues. The germline V gene encodes CDR1 SEHNR and CDR2 FQNEAQ (reference sequence). V lost 6 bases and J lost 1, with 17 bases in between.

This clonotype was seen ten or more times. The chain has TRBV5-4 and TRBJ2-3; TRBD1 agrees at 8 bases. The CDR3 length is 15 residues. The V and J ends lost 5 bases and 2 bases, in that order; junction bases with no gene match: 7. CDR1 SGHNT and CDR2 YYREEE come from the germline V gene (reference sequence). CDR3 DNA: TGTGCCAGCAGACTGGACAGGGCAAACACAGATACGCAGTATTTT. Translated: CASRLDRANTDTQYF.

This clonotype was seen a few times. The genes are TRBV9 and TRBJ1-1; 11 positions match TRBD1. The germline V gene encodes CDR1 SGDLS and CDR2 YYNGEE. V was pared by 4 bases and J by 5 bases, with 7 bases of the junction left unmatched. The CDR3 is 15 residues long. This CDR3 reads CASSPWTGGLTEAFF. The CDR3 nucleotides read TGTGCCAGCAGCCCTTGGACAGGGGGCTTAACTGAAGCTTTCTTT.

The rearrangement joins TRBV7-2 to TRBJ2-2; 7 bases fit TRBD1. Germline V gene lookup returns CDR1 SGHTA and CDR2 FQGNSA. The CDR3 covers 15 residues. Trimming cost V 5 bases and J 2 bases; bases outside gene matches: 5. The CDR3 region has the DNA TGTGCCAGCAGCGACCGGACAGGCAACACCGGGGAGCTGTTTTTT. Translation gives CASSDRTGNTGELFF.

This clonotype has more than one count but fewer than ten. The V and J genes are TRBV7-9 and TRBJ1-2; 7 bases fit TRBD1. CDR3 length equals 13 residues. V was clipped by 5 bases and J by 8 bases; unmatched bases: 8. Looked up from germline, CDR1 is SEHNR and CDR2 is FQNEAQ (reference sequence). CDR3 sequence: CASSLDRALGYTF. Here the CDR3 DNA reads TGTGCCAGCAGCCTCGACAGGGCGCTAGGCTACACCTTC.

This clonotype has a count of ten or more. This chain links TRBV7-2 with TRBJ1-4; D remains unclear. Germline V gene data show CDR1 as SGHTA and CDR2 as FQGNSA. The CDR3 covers 14 residues. Trimming shortened V by 4 bases and J by 7 bases, and 13 bases separated the two germline ends. The CDR3 here is CASSYRDASEKLFF. CDR3 DNA: TGTGCCAGCAGCTACCGGGATGCTAGTGAAAAACTGTTTTTT.

Ten or more counts support this clonotype. V and J are TRBV29-1 and TRBJ2-3, with TRBD2 matching over 9 bases. V trimming: 5 bases; J trimming: 2 bases; junction bases outside the gene matches: 8. Looked up from germline, CDR1 is SQVTM and CDR2 is ANQGSEA. This CDR3 is 15 amino acids long. The CDR3 DNA reads as TGCAGCGTTATAGCGGGGGAGAGGGCCACAGATACGCAGTATTTT. This codes for CSVIAGERATDTQYF.

This clonotype was seen repeatedly, ten times or more. The rearrangement uses TRBV5-8 and TRBJ2-1; 15 nucleotides agree with TRBD2. The CDR3 is made up of 16 amino acids. Germline assignment: CDR1 SGHTS and CDR2 YDEGEE. The V gene end was trimmed by 4 bases and the J gene end by 8 bases; junction bases not matched to a gene: 7. As DNA, the CDR3 is TGTGCCAGCAGCACAGGGACTAGCGGGGGGCGATATGAGCAGTTCTTC. Its translation is CASSTGTSGGRYEQFF.

J is TRBJ2-2 and V is TRBV5-1; no clear D gene. CDR1 is SGHRS and CDR2 is YFSETQ in the germline V gene. This CDR3 region has 15 residues. Trimming cost V 2 bases and J 4 bases, with 12 bases left between them. The CDR3 is CASSFNPIPTGELFF. In DNA form, the CDR3 reads TGCGCCAGCAGCTTTAATCCGATCCCCACCGGGGAGCTGTTTTTT. The complete variable domain, with remaining parts taken from reference TRBV5-1 and TRBJ2-2, reads KAGVTQTPRYLIKTRGQQVTLSCSPISGHRSVSWYQQTPGQGLQFLFEYFSETQRNKGNFPGRFSGRQFSNSRSEMNVSTLELGDSALYLCASSFNPIPTGELFFGEGSRLTVL.

The genes are TRBV5-6 and TRBJ2-5; D remains ambiguous. From germline, CDR1 is SGHDT and CDR2 YYEEEE. The V end lost 0 bases, the J end lost 3 bases, and 12 bases lay between the germline ends. The CDR3 is 15 residues long. This CDR3 is CASSLVSTLEETQYF. The CDR3 DNA is TGTGCCAGCAGCTTGGTCTCGACCTTAGAAGAGACCCAGTACTTC.

This clonotype was observed a handful of times. The genes are TRBV27 and TRBJ1-6; 11 nucleotides agree with TRBD1. Germline CDR1 MNHEY, CDR2 SMNVEV (reference sequence). V lost 7 bases to trimming and J lost 5 bases; unmatched junction nucleotides: 16. This CDR3 contains 19 residues. CDR3 sequence: CASTKRGQGVGLNNSPLHF. The CDR3 nucleotides are TGTGCCAGCACCAAAAGGGGACAGGGGGTAGGACTTAATAATTCACCCCTCCACTTT.

This clonotype occurred a few times. V and J are TRBV12-3 or TRBV12-4 and TRBJ1-2, with TRBD1 matching 7 bases. V shed 2 bases, J shed 8 bases, and the junction held 5 bases outside the gene matches. This CDR3 region has 13 residues. The CDR3 bases are TGTGCCAGCAGTTTAAGGGGGCTAGGCGGCTACACCTTC. Translated, it gives CASSLRGLGGYTF.

This clonotype was counted only a few times. The chain uses TRBV5-1 and TRBJ2-7; D not certain. V was pared by 1 base and J by 2 bases, with 7 bases between. Germline values: CDR1 SGHRS, CDR2 YFSETQ. The CDR3 extends over 13 amino acids. In DNA form, the CDR3 reads TGCGCCAGCAGCTTGAACGATCCCTACGAGCAGTACTTC. It yields the protein CASSLNDPYEQYF.